The present T cell receptor (beta chain) was sequenced within a study of PD-1 blockade in classical Hodgkin lymphoma. Study results and limitations: Newly diagnosed patients were said to have less baseline TCR diversity than healthy donors did. No one has yet defined what causes the repertoire differences, which may be disease activity or prior therapy.

This CDR3 comprises 12 residues. V gave up 6 bases and J gave up 4 bases, with 9 bases separating them. Germline CDR1 MNHNS, CDR2 SASEGT. Time point noted: newly diagnosed, previously untreated cHL patient sample. Researchers used newly diagnosed, untreated classical Hodgkin lymphoma PBMCs for comparison. Clones were read by immunoSEQ multiplex PCR, and TCRdb kept only the in-frame ones, dropping some. The repertoire holds fewer than 90,000 clones, with over 90% as singletons. A word on this clone: Its antigen is undetermined.

J is TRBJ2-5 and V is TRBV6-1; D gene ambiguous. The TCR was taken from a human donor with classical Hodgkin lymphoma. Sequenced input: peripheral blood mononuclear cells (PBMCs). CDR3 in DNA: TGTGCCAGCAGCCAAGACGGAGAGACCCAGTACTTC. This sequence encodes CASSQDGETQYF.